This T cell receptor (beta chain) emerged from a study of cytomegalovirus exposure and HLA in healthy donors. Whole-study results and caveats: Later on, a genetic analysis was performed. It linked a missense variant in DCLRE1C with V- and J-gene trimming of TCR beta.

Trimming removed 0 bases from V and 0 bases from J; junction bases left unmatched: 8. The CDR3 runs 17 residues. The V gene's germline CDR1 is LGHNA and CDR2 YNFKEQ. The PCR ran on 60 Vbeta and 13 Jbeta primers. Sequencing was performed with immunoSEQ multiplex PCR; in TCRdb, only in-frame clones are kept and a portion is missing. The table lists around 110,000 clones, roughly 70% of them singletons, with roughly 3% in the top ten. As concerns this clone: The antigen remains unidentified.

The source is a male donor in good health and CMV-seropositive. Sequencing was performed on PBMCs. This rearrangement joins TRBV4-2 to TRBJ2-7, with 7 nucleotides matching TRBD2. The CDR3 region is CASSQDGAGRISYEQYF. As DNA, the CDR3 is TGTGCCAGCAGCCAAGATGGAGCGGGGCGTATCTCCTACGAGCAGTACTTC.